A single sample gave rise to the 29 T cell receptor beta chains below, sequenced in a study of PD-L1 blockade in urothelial cancer. Libraries were prepared by immunoSEQ multiplex PCR; TCRdb keeps only in-frame clonotypes and omits some of them. This sample carries roughly 24,000 clones, roughly 90% of them seen once, and the ten largest clones take roughly 30%. This material consisted of PBMCs, taken around atezolizumab (anti-PD-L1) treatment. The receptors were gathered from a man aged 60 to 75 with urothelial cancer.

This clone was seen a few times. The genes are TRBV7-3 and TRBJ1-1; a weak D match, TRBD1 (6 bases). The CDR3 runs to 15 residues. Germline CDR1 SGHTA, CDR2 FQGTGA. V was trimmed by 5 bases and J by 4 bases, leaving 17 bases between them. CDR3 bases: TGTGCCAGCAGCCCTGGCGGGGGCGTTGGCACTGAAGCTTTCTTT. It specifies CASSPGGGVGTEAFF.

This chain uses TRBV4-1 with TRBJ2-1; 7 bases align to TRBD2. This CDR3 is 18 amino acids long. Germline-derived CDR1 and CDR2 are MGHRA and YSYEKL. Trimming removed 1 base from V and 5 bases from J; junction bases left unmatched: 14. The CDR3 region is CASSQVRSGIGLDNEQFF. CDR3 DNA: TGCGCCAGCAGCCAAGTCAGGAGCGGGATCGGTCTCGACAATGAGCAGTTCTTC.

CDR3 in amino acids: CASRPGDRSTDTQYF. DNA of the CDR3: TGCGCCAGCAGACCAGGGGATCGGAGCACAGATACGCAGTATTTT. This chain joins TRBV5-1 and TRBJ2-3, with a weak D call TRBD1 (6 bases). This CDR3 has 15 residues. Germline V gives CDR1 SGHRS, CDR2 YFSETQ. Trimming left V 5 bases short and J 0 bases short, with 13 bases between. Complete variable domain (other parts from reference TRBV5-1 and TRBJ2-3): KAGVTQTPRYLIKTRGQQVTLSCSPISGHRSVSWYQQTPGQGLQFLFEYFSETQRNKGNFPGRFSGRQFSNSRSEMNVSTLELGDSALYLCASRPGDRSTDTQYFGPGTRLTVL.

V usage is TRBV19 and J usage is TRBJ1-2; the D is unclear. Between the trimmed V and J ends, which lost 6 bases and 8 bases, there was a span of 19 bases. Germline CDR1 reads LNHDA; CDR2 reads SQIVND (reference sequence). The CDR3 loop spans 14 amino acids. CDR3 in amino acids: CASRTPTDWRGYTF. DNA for the CDR3: TGTGCCAGTAGGACCCCGACGGACTGGAGGGGCTACACCTTC. The full variable domain, its missing parts supplied by reference TRBV19 and TRBJ1-2, is DGGITQSPKYLFRKEGQNVTLSCEQNLNHDAMYWYRQDPGQGLRLIYYSQIVNDFQKGDIAEGYSVSREKKESFPLTVTSAQKNPTAFYLCASRTPTDWRGYTFGSGTRLTVV.

J is TRBJ2-7 and V is TRBV6-6; 9 nucleotides line up with TRBD1. The trim removed 8 bases at V and 3 bases at J, leaving 11 bases unmatched. This CDR3 has 15 amino acids. CDR1 and CDR2 (germline): MNHNY, SVGAGI (reference sequence). CDR3 amino acids: CASRDREQGDYEQYF. In nucleotides, the CDR3 is TGTGCCAGCCGGGACAGGGAACAAGGGGACTACGAGCAGTACTTC.

As regards this clone: Other nucleotide sequences from this sample produce the same CDR3. V gene TRBV5-1 combines with J gene TRBJ2-1, with TRBD2 matching over 11 bases. Losses at the gene ends were 4 bases for V and 4 bases for J; bases not matched to a gene: 7. The CDR3 is 16 amino acids. Germline V lookup: CDR1 SGHRS, CDR2 YFSETQ. The CDR3 DNA reads TGCGCCAGCAGCCTCTCCCCTAGCGGGGGGTACAATGAGCAGTTCTTC. Amino acids: CASSLSPSGGYNEQFF.

The chain links TRBV10-3 to TRBJ2-5; TRBD1 agrees at 10 bases. V lost 6 bases to trimming and J lost 2 bases; unmatched junction nucleotides: 0. Per germline, CDR1 ENHRY and CDR2 SYGVKD. This CDR3 has 13 residues. CDR3 DNA sequence: TGTGCCATCAGGGGACAGGGGCAAGAGACCCAGTACTTC. Its protein is CAIRGQGQETQYF.

This clone was counted a single time. V is TRBV4-3 and J is TRBJ2-5; 8 positions agree with TRBD1. Trimming cost V 2 bases and J 1 base; bases outside gene matches: 3. From germline, CDR1 is LGHNA and CDR2 YSLEER. The CDR3 runs 15 residues. CDR3 DNA sequence: TGCGCCAGCAGCCAACTAACAGGGGGCCAAGAGACCCAGTACTTC. This sequence encodes CASSQLTGGQETQYF.

J is TRBJ2-7 and V is TRBV2, with D perhaps matching TRBD1 (6 bases). V was pared by 5 bases and J by 5 bases, with 7 bases between. Germline values: CDR1 SNHLY, CDR2 FYNNEI. CDR3 length equals 11 residues. CDR3 DNA sequence: TGTGCCAGCAGTAACAGGGACGAGCAGTACTTC. Amino acid sequence: CASSNRDEQYF.

The CDR3 DNA reads TGCGCCAGCAGCCAAACAGGGTTTCAGCCCCAGCATTTT. Translated, it gives CASSQTGFQPQHF. This chain links TRBV4-1 with TRBJ1-5; D may be TRBD1 (6 bases). V gave up 2 bases and J gave up 6 bases, with 8 bases separating them. Germline values: CDR1 MGHRA, CDR2 YSYEKL. The CDR3 loop spans 13 amino acids.

The J gene is TRBJ1-5, the V gene TRBV6-5; tentative D call: TRBD1 (5 bases). This CDR3 is 15 amino acids long. CDR1 MNHEY and CDR2 SVGAGI come from the germline V gene. Trimming took off 5 bases at V and 6 bases at J, with 17 bases between the two ends. The CDR3 is CASSGTRDRGQPQHF. CDR3 in DNA: TGTGCCAGCAGTGGGACTCGGGATCGAGGTCAGCCCCAGCATTTT.

The rearrangement links TRBV27 to TRBJ1-1; D possibly corresponds to TRBD1 (5 bases). Deletions cut 3 bases from V and 6 bases from J, with 11 bases between. Germline V CDR1 and CDR2: MNHEY, SMNVEV (reference sequence). The CDR3 has 13 residues. The CDR3 reads CASSFQGIAEAFF. The CDR3 DNA reads TGTGCCAGCAGTTTCCAGGGCATCGCTGAAGCTTTCTTT.

The chain combines TRBV9 with TRBJ2-3, with 12 bases matching TRBD2. V shed 5 bases and J 3 bases; nucleotides not matched to a gene: 4. The CDR3 extends over 15 amino acids. Per germline, CDR1 SGDLS and CDR2 YYNGEE. The CDR3 is CASSELAGGTDTQYF. In DNA, the CDR3 is TGTGCCAGCAGTGAGCTAGCGGGGGGGACAGATACGCAGTATTTT.

The rearrangement links TRBV27 to TRBJ1-6, with D possibly being TRBD1 (5 bases). Per the germline V gene, CDR1 is MNHEY and CDR2 is SMNVEV (reference sequence). Trimming cost V 5 bases and J 9 bases, with 17 bases left between them. The CDR3 covers 15 residues. The CDR3 region has the DNA TGTGCCAGCAGTAGTGTGCGGGGGTTTGGTTCACCCCTCCACTTT. This translates into CASSSVRGFGSPLHF.

V usage is TRBV5-1 and J usage is TRBJ1-5; no definite D call. The CDR3 runs 15 residues. The germline V and J ends were trimmed by 0 bases and 0 bases, with 7 bases remaining between them. Germline CDR1 SGHRS, CDR2 YFSETQ. Here the CDR3 reads CASSLAGNSNQPQHF. CDR3 nucleotides: TGCGCCAGCAGCTTGGCGGGAAATAGCAATCAGCCCCAGCATTTT.

The chain combines TRBV10-3 with TRBJ2-1, with 10 bases lining up with TRBD2. The V and J ends lost 4 bases and 4 bases, in that order; junction bases with no gene match: 7. This CDR3 is built from 16 residues. Per germline, CDR1 ENHRY and CDR2 SYGVKD. CDR3 region: CAISGTSGKVYNEQFF. CDR3 nucleotides: TGTGCCATCAGTGGGACTAGCGGTAAAGTATACAATGAGCAGTTCTTC.

The chain employs TRBV6-1 and TRBJ1-2, with D unresolved. Germline CDR1 reads MNHNS; CDR2 reads SASEGT. CDR3 length: 15 amino acids. Trimming removed 0 bases from V and 2 bases from J, with 10 bases in between. CDR3 DNA sequence: TGTGCCAGCAGTGAAGCGCTAGGAATCAACTATGGCTACACCTTC. Translating gives CASSEALGINYGYTF.

This sequence joins TRBV6-1 and TRBJ1-4; no clear D. This CDR3 contains 12 residues. Germline V gene sequence: CDR1 MNHNS, CDR2 SASEGT. Trimming took off 5 bases at V and 5 bases at J, with 6 bases between the two ends. The CDR3 spells CASSRLNEKLFF. CDR3 sequence (DNA): TGTGCCAGCAGTCGACTAAATGAAAAACTGTTTTTT.

This clone occurred once. This chain connects TRBV7-9 to TRBJ2-1; no clear D. Germline V gene sequence: CDR1 SEHNR, CDR2 FQNEAQ (reference sequence). V dropped 5 bases and J dropped 9 bases, with 14 bases sitting between them. This CDR3 has 13 amino acids. This CDR3 reads CASSLRLAPEQFF. The CDR3 region has the DNA TGTGCCAGCAGCCTCCGACTGGCACCTGAGCAGTTCTTC.

The V and J genes are TRBV5-1 and TRBJ2-7; 9 nucleotides line up with TRBD2. The V gene end was trimmed by 2 bases and the J gene end by 2 bases; junction bases not matched to a gene: 8. Germline-derived CDR1 and CDR2 are SGHRS and YFSETQ. The CDR3 is 16 amino acids. As DNA, the CDR3 is TGCGCCAGCAGCTTATTAGCGGGAGAATATACCTACGAGCAGTACTTC. Encoded protein: CASSLLAGEYTYEQYF.

This CDR3 is CASSWTGTNEKLFF. CDR3 DNA sequence: TGTGCCAGCAGTTGGACGGGAACGAATGAAAAACTGTTTTTT. This rearrangement joins TRBV7-2 to TRBJ1-4, with D unclear. The CDR3 runs to 14 residues. V lost 6 bases, J lost 5 bases, and 13 bases lay in between. Germline assignment: CDR1 SGHTA and CDR2 FQGNSA. The full variable domain, rest sourced from reference TRBV7-2 and TRBJ1-4, is GAGVSQSPSNKVTEKGKDVELRCDPISGHTALYWYRQSLGQGLEFLIYFQGNSAPDKSGLPSDRFSAERTGGSVSTLTIQRTQQEDSAVYLCASSWTGTNEKLFFGSGTQLSVL.

This chain joins TRBV5-6 and TRBJ1-3; tentative D call: TRBD1 (6 bases). The germline CDR1 and CDR2 sequences are SGHDT and YYEEEE. There are 16 residues in the CDR3. Deletions cut 4 bases from V and 0 bases from J, with 14 bases between. CDR3 nucleotide sequence: TGTGCCAGCAGCCTAAATGGACAGCTCTCTGGAAACACCATATATTTT. The encoded protein is CASSLNGQLSGNTIYF. The full variable domain, rest sourced from reference TRBV5-6 and TRBJ1-3, is DAGVTQSPTHLIKTRGQQVTLRCSPKSGHDTVSWYQQALGQGPQFIFQYYEEEERQRGNFPDRFSGHQFPNYSSELNVNALLLGDSALYLCASSLNGQLSGNTIYFGEGSWLTVV.

V is TRBV4-3 and J is TRBJ1-1; unclear D gene. The CDR3 totals 15 residues. In germline, CDR1 is LGHNA, CDR2 YSLEER. V dropped 0 bases and J dropped 2 bases, with 10 bases sitting between them. CDR3 region: CASSQEPGSNTEAFF. The CDR3 bases are TGCGCCAGCAGCCAAGAGCCCGGGAGCAACACTGAAGCTTTCTTT.

V and J are TRBV9 and TRBJ2-1, with TRBD2 identical over 9 bases. Trimming cost V 0 bases and J 9 bases; bases outside gene matches: 7. Germline V CDR1 and CDR2: SGDLS, YYNGEE. CDR3 length equals 15 residues. The DNA of the CDR3 is TGTGCCAGCAGCGTAGGTATAGCGGGGGCGTTTGAGCAGTTCTTC. Its protein product is CASSVGIAGAFEQFF.

The chain employs TRBV6-1 and TRBJ2-1, with 8 positions matching TRBD2. This CDR3 comprises 16 residues. CDR1 is MNHNS, CDR2 SASEGT, per germline. V lost 2 bases and J lost 3; bases outside the gene matches: 6. In DNA, the CDR3 is TGTGCCAGCAGTGAATTGGAGCGGGGGCTCTACAATGAGCAGTTCTTC. This translates into CASSELERGLYNEQFF.

This clone was observed once. The chain employs TRBV2 and TRBJ1-5; the match to TRBD1 covers 7 bases. Germline trimming cut 7 bases from V and 4 bases from J; bases unmatched to any gene: 4. Germline CDR1 is SNHLY and CDR2 is FYNNEI. The CDR3 consists of 13 residues. The CDR3: CASIPDRNQPQHF. The CDR3 DNA reads as TGTGCCAGCATCCCGGACAGGAATCAGCCCCAGCATTTT.

The chain carries TRBV5-1 and TRBJ1-1; D is ambiguous. This CDR3 is built from 14 residues. CDR1 SGHRS and CDR2 YFSETQ come from the germline V gene. Trimming took 0 bases from V and 5 from J, leaving 11 bases between them. The CDR3 protein is CASSLDGRNTEAFF. Here the CDR3 DNA reads TGCGCCAGCAGCTTGGACGGGAGGAATACTGAAGCTTTCTTT.

The chain uses TRBV6-5 and TRBJ2-7, with D perhaps matching TRBD1 (6 bases). Germline V CDR1 and CDR2: MNHEY, SVGAGI. CDR3 length equals 15 residues. With 0 bases removed from V and 6 bases from J, the gap between germline ends came to 15 bases. Written as DNA, the CDR3 is TGTGCCAGCAGTTACTCATACACCGGGACAACCGAGCAGTACTTC. This translates into CASSYSYTGTTEQYF.

This clone occurred once. V gene TRBV27 combines with J gene TRBJ2-1, with D possibly TRBD1 on 5 matching bases. The CDR3 is 14 residues long. The germline V gene has CDR1 MNHEY and CDR2 SMNVEV (reference sequence). V was trimmed by 7 bases and J by 2 bases, leaving 12 bases between them. CDR3 sequence (DNA): TGTGCCAGCAACACAGGAGAAACCTACAATGAGCAGTTCTTC. It encodes CASNTGETYNEQFF.